These T cell receptor beta chains were read from a single sample in a study of blood T cell repertoires in COVID-19. Repertoires were generated with immunoSEQ multiplex PCR, while TCRdb's copy carries only in-frame clones and drops some. The top ten hold under 2.5% of the sample, which has roughly 280,000 clones, about 88% seen once. The sequencing sample was made of peripheral blood. These receptors were collected from a man between 25 and 39 years old with active or convalescent COVID-19. The CDR3 runs from the conserved cysteine through the conserved F or W. Clone size, where shown, is once, few, many, or a class for clones that have expanded.

size	V	J	CDR3
-	TRBV6-1	TRBJ1-5	CASSEGQGSNQPQHF
-	TRBV28	TRBJ1-5	CASSPGTGSFSQPQHF
-	TRBV6-2/TRBV6-3	TRBJ1-5	CASSQGGGAQPQHF
-	TRBV5-8	TRBJ2-7	CASSSGQFEQYF
-	TRBV7-6	TRBJ2-6	CASSPGPLTSSGANVLTF
-	TRBV5-1	TRBJ1-4	CASSSSDRATNEKLFF
-	TRBV5-5	TRBJ1-6	CASSLNAGGISPLHF
once	TRBV13	TRBJ1-1	CASSYDRGAAFF
-	TRBV9	TRBJ1-5	CASSDGQMEQPQHF
-	TRBV4-3	TRBJ1-4	CASSLDRGITNEKLFF
-	TRBV11-2	TRBJ1-4	CASSLEGPDYNEKLFF
-	TRBV18	TRBJ1-1	CASRPRTGEPHEAFF
-	TRBV30	TRBJ1-1	CAWSVMGGTEAFF
once	TRBV6-2/TRBV6-3	TRBJ2-2	CASSYSYTGELFF
many	TRBV11-2	TRBJ1-2	CASSLDRGEDGYTF
-	TRBV5-4	TRBJ2-7	CASSRTTSYEQYF
-	TRBV5-5	TRBJ2-3	CASSLLQARTDTQYF
-	TRBV7-6	TRBJ2-7	CASSSAQDRGAEQYF
-	TRBV14	TRBJ2-1	CASSQVSPYEQFF